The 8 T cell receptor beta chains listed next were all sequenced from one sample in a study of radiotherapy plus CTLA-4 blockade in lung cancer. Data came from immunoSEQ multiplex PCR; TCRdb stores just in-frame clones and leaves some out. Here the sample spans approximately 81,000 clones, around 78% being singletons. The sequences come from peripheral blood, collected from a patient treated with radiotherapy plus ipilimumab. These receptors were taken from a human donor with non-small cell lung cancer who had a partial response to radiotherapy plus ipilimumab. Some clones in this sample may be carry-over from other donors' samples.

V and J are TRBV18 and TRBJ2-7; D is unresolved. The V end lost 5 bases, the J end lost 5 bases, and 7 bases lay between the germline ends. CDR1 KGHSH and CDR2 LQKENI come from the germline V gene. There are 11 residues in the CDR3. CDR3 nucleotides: TGTGCCAGCTCAAGTCGCGACGAGCAGTACTTC. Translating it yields CASSSRDEQYF.

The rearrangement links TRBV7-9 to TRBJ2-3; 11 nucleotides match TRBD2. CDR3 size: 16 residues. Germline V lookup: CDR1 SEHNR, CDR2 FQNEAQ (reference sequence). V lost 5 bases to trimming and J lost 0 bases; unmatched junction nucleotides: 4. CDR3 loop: CASSPRTSGSTDTQYF. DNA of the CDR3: TGTGCCAGCAGCCCCCGGACTAGCGGGAGCACAGATACGCAGTATTTT. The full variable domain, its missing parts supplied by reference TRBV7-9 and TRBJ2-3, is DTGVSQNPRHKITKRGQNVTFRCDPISEHNRLYWYRQTLGQGPEFLTYFQNEAQLEKSRLLSDRFSAERPKGSFSTLEIQRTEQGDSAMYLCASSPRTSGSTDTQYFGPGTRLTVL.

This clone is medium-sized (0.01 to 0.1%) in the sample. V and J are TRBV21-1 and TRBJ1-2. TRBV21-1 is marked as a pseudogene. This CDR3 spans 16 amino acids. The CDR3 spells CASSNTRFTTNYGYTF. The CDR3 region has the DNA TGTGCCAGCAGCAATACGCGTTTCACTACTAACTATGGCTACACCTTC.

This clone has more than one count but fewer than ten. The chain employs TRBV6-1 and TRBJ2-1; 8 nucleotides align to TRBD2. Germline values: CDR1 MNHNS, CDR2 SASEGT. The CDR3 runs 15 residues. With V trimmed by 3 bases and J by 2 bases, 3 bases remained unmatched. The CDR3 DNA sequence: TGTGCCAGCAGTGAGAGCGGGAGCGCCTACAATGAGCAGTTCTTC. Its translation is CASSESGSAYNEQFF.

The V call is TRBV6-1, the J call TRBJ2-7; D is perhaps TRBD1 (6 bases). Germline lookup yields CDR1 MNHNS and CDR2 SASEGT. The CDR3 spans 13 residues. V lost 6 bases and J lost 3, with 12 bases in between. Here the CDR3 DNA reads TGTGCCAGCAGCCACAGGGACGGCTACGAGCAGTACTTC. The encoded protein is CASSHRDGYEQYF.

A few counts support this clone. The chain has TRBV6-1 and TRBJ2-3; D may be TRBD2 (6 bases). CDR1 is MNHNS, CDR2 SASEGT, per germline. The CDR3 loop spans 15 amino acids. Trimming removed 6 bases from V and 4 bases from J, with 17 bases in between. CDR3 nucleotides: TGTGCCAGCAGAGCCGGGACTGGTCTGTCAGATACGCAGTATTTT. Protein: CASRAGTGLSDTQYF.

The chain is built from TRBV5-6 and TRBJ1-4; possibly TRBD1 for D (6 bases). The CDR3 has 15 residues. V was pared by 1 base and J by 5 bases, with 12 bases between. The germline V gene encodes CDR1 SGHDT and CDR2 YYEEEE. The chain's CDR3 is CASSLRQGINEKLFF. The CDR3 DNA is TGTGCCAGCAGCTTGAGGCAGGGGATCAATGAAAAACTGTTTTTT.

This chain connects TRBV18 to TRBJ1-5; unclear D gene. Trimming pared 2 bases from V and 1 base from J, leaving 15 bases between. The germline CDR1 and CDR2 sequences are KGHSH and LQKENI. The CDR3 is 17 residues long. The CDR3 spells CASSPEGSLWSNQPQHF. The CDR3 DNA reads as TGTGCCAGCTCACCAGAGGGCTCTCTTTGGAGCAATCAGCCCCAGCATTTT. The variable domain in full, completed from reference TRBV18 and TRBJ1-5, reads NAGVMQNPRHLVRRRGQEARLRCSPMKGHSHVYWYRQLPEEGLKFMVYLQKENIIDESGMPKERFSAEFPKEGPSILRIQQVVRGDSAAYFCASSPEGSLWSNQPQHFGDGTRLSIL.